This T cell receptor (beta chain) came from a study of T cell responses to AZD1222 COVID-19 vaccine. The wider study: Pooled samples include second doses given at about 4 or 12 weeks. Study results and caveats: The study sampled repertoires only after the peak T cell response.

Worth noting for this clone: The antigen is undetermined.

Profiled with immunoSEQ multiplex PCR; TCRdb holds only in-frame clones, not every one. This table holds some 110,000 clones, 88% found once. The germline V gene has CDR1 MDHEN and CDR2 SYDVKM. This CDR3 is built from 15 residues. V was pared by 7 bases and J by 2 bases, with 18 bases between. The clonotype comes from an adult in good health. The chain combines TRBV28 with TRBJ2-7; D uncertain. The sample here was peripheral blood, taken on day 0 of AZD1222 vaccination. This chain's CDR3 is CASNSPGSATYEQYF. In DNA form, the CDR3 reads TGTGCCAGCAACAGTCCAGGAAGCGCTACCTACGAGCAGTACTTC.